The 10 T cell receptor beta chains reported below all come from one sample, sequenced in a study of Graves' ophthalmopathy and Graves' hyperthyroidism. Beta-chain TCR CDR3 regions were amplified from RNA transcripts. Amplification began with first-round RT-PCR using HTBI primers, then second-round multiplex PCR was performed. TCRdb analysed the multiplex PCR reads with MiXCR anew, one entry per CDR3 protein. The sample gives roughly 380,000 distinct CDR3 sequences, approximately 15% of which show up once; 5.5% to 7% is in the top ten. The sequenced sample was peripheral blood. Receptors originate from a woman younger than 30 with stable Graves' hyperthyroidism.

In its sample, this clonotype was seen many times. The rearrangement links TRBV6-1 to TRBJ2-5; TRBD2 might be the D (5 bases). V was trimmed by 7 bases and J by 13 bases, leaving 22 bases between them. Germline-derived CDR1 and CDR2 are MNHNS and SASEGT. This CDR3 has 13 residues. The CDR3 bases are TGTGCCAGCACCGGGAATGAGTTGACCTCGAGGTACTTC. Protein product: CASTGNELTSRYF.

This clonotype was observed at least ten times. The chain combines TRBV29-1 with TRBJ1-2; 8 positions match TRBD1. CDR3 size: 13 residues. V shed 7 bases and J 2 bases; nucleotides not matched to a gene: 6. Germline CDR1 and CDR2: SQVTM and ANQGSEA. CDR3 sequence: CSGLRQGNYGYTF. The CDR3 DNA reads as TGCAGCGGCCTAAGACAGGGGAACTATGGCTACACCTTC.

There are many counts of this clonotype. V and J are TRBV15 and TRBJ1-1, with D tentatively TRBD1 (5 bases). CDR1 is LNHNV, CDR2 YYDKDF, per germline (reference sequence). The length of the CDR3 is 13 residues. V gave up 0 bases and J gave up 6 bases, with 8 bases separating them. The CDR3 DNA reads as TGTGCCACCAGCAGAGATCAAGGGGCTGAAGCTTTCTTT. Translated: CATSRDQGAEAFF.

This clonotype was observed many times. V and J are TRBV12-3 or TRBV12-4 and TRBJ2-5; no clear D gene. V lost 6 bases, J lost 5 bases, and 13 bases lay in between. The CDR3 length is 13 residues. CDR3 nucleotides: TGTGCCAGCAGCCCGCGGCCTTCGGAGACCCAGTACTTC. It translates to CASSPRPSETQYF.

This clonotype came up many times. V usage is TRBV20-1 and J usage is TRBJ1-2; 8 positions match TRBD1. With 5 bases clipped from V and 6 bases from J, the junction kept 14 bases outside the gene matches. CDR3 length equals 15 residues. Per the germline V gene, CDR1 is DFQATT and CDR2 is SNEGSKA (reference sequence). CDR3 in DNA: TGCAGTGCTGACCCCCAAGAGGCAGGGGGCCATGGCTACACCTTC. Translated, it gives CSADPQEAGGHGYTF.

At least ten counts were recorded for this clonotype. The V call is TRBV7-8, the J call TRBJ1-1; TRBD1 aligns across 8 bases. Looked up from germline, CDR1 is SGHVS and CDR2 is FQNEAQ. The CDR3 extends over 16 amino acids. V was clipped by 3 bases and J by 0 bases; unmatched bases: 6. CDR3 sequence reads: CASSFRDRGMNTEAFF. DNA of the CDR3: TGTGCCAGCAGCTTCCGCGACAGGGGCATGAACACTGAAGCTTTCTTT.

The DNA of the CDR3 is TGCGCCAGCAGCTTGGGTACAGGGATCGACTATGGCTACACCTTC. It specifies CASSLGTGIDYGYTF. The chain links TRBV5-1 to TRBJ1-2; weak D call: TRBD1 (6 bases). Germline V gene lookup returns CDR1 SGHRS and CDR2 YFSETQ. The germline V and J ends were trimmed by 0 bases and 3 bases, with 12 bases remaining between them. The CDR3 is 15 amino acids.

This clonotype showed up many times. V is TRBV6-1 and J is TRBJ1-1; weak D call: TRBD1 (5 bases). Germline values: CDR1 MNHNS, CDR2 SASEGT. This CDR3 spans 14 amino acids. The ends were cut back, 4 bases at V and 1 base at J, with 10 bases in the middle. This CDR3 is CASSAGHKNTEAFF. In DNA form, the CDR3 reads TGTGCCAGCAGTGCCGGACATAAGAACACTGAAGCTTTCTTT.

This clonotype was observed a single time. The chain couples TRBV11-2 to TRBJ2-5; 7 bases map to TRBD1. The ends lost 4 bases at V and 4 bases at J; junction bases unmatched: 9. Per germline, CDR1 SGHAT and CDR2 FQNNGV. This CDR3 has 15 residues. Here the CDR3 reads CASSSGTVKPETQYF. The CDR3 DNA is TGTGCCAGCAGCTCCGGGACAGTAAAACCAGAGACCCAGTACTTC.

This clonotype was detected many times. The V gene is TRBV6-2 or TRBV6-3, the J gene TRBJ1-2; D uncertain. CDR3 size: 12 residues. Between the trimmed V and J ends, which lost 4 bases and 8 bases, there was a span of 11 bases. Germline CDR1 MNHEY, CDR2 SVGEGT. As DNA, the CDR3 is TGTGCCAGCAGTTTTGGAGGGATGGGCTACACCTTC. Translation: CASSFGGMGYTF.